The 5 T cell receptor beta chains listed next were all sequenced from one sample in a study of regulatory T cells in long-lasting Graves disease. Regarding time point: newly diagnosed GD, antithyroid drugs for less than 3 months. RNA extracted from PBMCs served as the sequencing template. Arm-PCR with iRepertoire HTBI primers amplified the CDR3 regions for these TCR beta libraries. In TCRdb, the multiplex PCR reads were re-called with MiXCR into one record per CDR3 protein. The sample contains 530,000 or so distinct CDR3 sequences, around 15% of which appear only once. The same sample was also used in a study of T cells in Graves' hyperthyroidism and ophthalmopathy.

This material consisted of peripheral blood mononuclear cells (PBMCs), taken at new diagnosis, from a patient treated with antithyroid drugs. All receptors derive from a man aged 18 to 30 with Graves disease.

In this sample, this clonotype turned up a few times. The V call is TRBV3-1, the J call TRBJ1-2, with D uncertain. This CDR3 is built from 13 residues. The V end lost 1 base, the J end lost 0 bases, and 3 bases lay between the germline ends. Germline CDR1 and CDR2: LGHDT and YNNKEL (reference sequence). CDR3: CASSQGTNYGYTF. In nucleotides, the CDR3 is TGTGCCAGCAGCCAAGGGACTAACTATGGCTACACCTTC. Together with reference TRBV3-1 and TRBJ1-2, the CDR3 gives the full variable domain: DTAVSQTPKYLVTQMGNDKSIKCEQNLGHDTMYWYKQDSKKFLKIMFSYNNKELIINETVPNRFSPKSPDKAHLNLHINSLELGDSAVYFCASSQGTNYGYTFGSGTRLTVV.

This clonotype was seen many times. This chain connects TRBV6-5 to TRBJ2-3; D gene uncertain. This CDR3 is built from 16 residues. Trimming left V 0 bases short and J 4 bases short, with 14 bases between. CDR1 MNHEY and CDR2 SVGAGI come from the germline V gene. The CDR3 region is CASSYSAQEPPDTQYF. The CDR3 DNA follows: TGTGCCAGCAGTTACTCGGCTCAGGAGCCCCCAGATACGCAGTATTTT.

The V and J genes are TRBV14 and TRBJ2-1; perhaps TRBD2 as D (6 bases). The CDR3 sequence is 17 residues long. Germline loops: CDR1 SGHDN, CDR2 FVKESK. V lost 1 base to trimming and J lost 7 bases, with 20 bases between them. CDR3 nucleotides: TGTGCCAGCAGCCAAGTTTTCGGGGGATATGAGGTAAATGAGCAGTTCTTC. Protein product: CASSQVFGGYEVNEQFF.

In its sample, this clonotype was seen many times. The CDR3 region has the DNA TGTGCTAGTGGTTTGCCGAAAGGGGAAAGTTCCTACGAGCAGTACTTC. This encodes CASGLPKGESSYEQYF. This chain uses TRBV12-5 with TRBJ2-7; TRBD1 is a possible D gene (5 bases). Germline assignment: CDR1 LGHNT and CDR2 FRNRAP. The CDR3 is 16 amino acids. The germline V and J ends were trimmed by 2 bases and 1 base, with 15 bases remaining between them.

The chain uses TRBV4-1 and TRBJ2-1; TRBD2 matches 9 bases. This CDR3 region has 17 residues. Germline CDR1 reads MGHRA; CDR2 reads YSYEKL. V was clipped by 4 bases and J by 7 bases; unmatched bases: 14. The DNA of the CDR3 is TGCGCCAGCAGCCTAGGCCGAGGACTAGCGCAGAGGAATGAGCAGTTCTTC. The encoded protein is CASSLGRGLAQRNEQFF.